The clone carrying this T cell receptor (beta chain) has more than one count but fewer than ten. The method was immunoSEQ multiplex PCR; TCRdb's version includes in-frame clones alone and lacks a portion of them. Found here are about 75,000 clones, 70% to 80% of them singletons; the top ten hold 5.4%. This specimen comes from a study of blood T cell repertoires in COVID-19. For the study at large: There were acute and convalescent COVID-19 samples, and they came from the United States, Italy and Spain. T cells, B-cell-depleted T cells, or PBMCs provided the cDNA or gDNA that served as material.

The germline V gene has CDR1 MDHEN and CDR2 SYDVKM. This CDR3 has 16 residues. Trimming removed 1 base at V and 0 bases at J, with 10 bases between. The receptor was derived from an elderly woman with active or convalescent COVID-19. The sample was peripheral blood. The gene calls are TRBV28 and TRBJ1-3; no clear D. As DNA, the CDR3 is TGTGCCAGCAGTTTATTGGCAGCGAGCTCTGGAAACACCATATATTTT. Its protein is CASSLLAASSGNTIYF.